These 13 T cell receptor beta chains were all obtained from the same sample, sequenced in a study of metastatic and nonmetastatic thyroid tumors. Patients had received no treatment of any kind before thyroid surgery. MiXCR was used by TCRdb to re-call the PCR reads. Seen here are 35,000 to 40,000 clones, 25% to 30% observed once, and the top ten hold 11%. The sequenced sample was blood. The receptors derive from a male donor with papillary thyroid cancer or a benign thyroid nodule (not recorded which). Some clones in this sample may be carry-over from other donors' samples.

This clone is judged medium-sized. The rearrangement joins TRBV6-2 or TRBV6-3 to TRBJ2-7, with D possibly TRBD2 on 6 matching bases. V lost 6 bases, J lost 3 bases, and 15 bases lay in between. Germline loops: CDR1 MNHEY, CDR2 SVGEGT. CDR3 length: 14 amino acids. The CDR3 nucleotides are TGTGCCAGCAGACCCCTCGGGCGGGACTACGAGCAGTACTTC. The encoded protein is CASRPLGRDYEQYF.

There are many counts of this clone. This chain links TRBV5-6 with TRBJ2-4; tentatively, D is TRBD1 (5 bases). Germline V gene data show CDR1 as SGHDT and CDR2 as YYEEEE. The V end lost 2 bases, the J end lost 0 bases, and 18 bases lay between the germline ends. This CDR3 comprises 18 residues. The DNA for the CDR3 is TGTGCCAGCAGCTTACGAAAGACAGTCCGGCTAGCCAAAAACATTCAGTACTTC. Translation gives CASSLRKTVRLAKNIQYF.

The chain combines TRBV20-1 with TRBJ2-5, with D possibly TRBD2 on 6 matching bases. Germline assignment: CDR1 DFQATT and CDR2 SNEGSKA (reference sequence). The CDR3 has 14 amino acids. The V gene lost 1 base and the J gene lost 6 bases, with 15 bases spanning the gap. This CDR3 reads CSARAGEGRKTQYF. DNA for the CDR3: TGCAGTGCTAGAGCGGGAGAGGGCAGAAAGACCCAGTACTTC.

This sequence joins TRBV20-1 and TRBJ1-1; TRBD1 matches at 8 bases. V gave up 5 bases and J gave up 4 bases; unmatched junction bases: 6. Germline V lookup: CDR1 DFQATT, CDR2 SNEGSKA (reference sequence). The CDR3 length is 13 residues. The CDR3 reads CSADTGGGTEAFF. CDR3 nucleotides: TGCAGTGCTGATACAGGGGGAGGCACTGAAGCTTTCTTT.

The genes are TRBV6-1 and TRBJ2-1; 11 bases align to TRBD2. With 6 bases clipped from V and 5 bases from J, the junction kept 6 bases outside the gene matches. The CDR3 has 15 amino acids. Germline V lookup: CDR1 MNHNS, CDR2 SASEGT. CDR3 nucleotide sequence: TGTGCCAGCAGGGCGGTAGCGGGAGGGAACAATGAGCAGTTCTTC. As protein: CASRAVAGGNNEQFF.

For this clone: A read error may account for a junction end that differs from germline. CDR3 in DNA: TGCGCTTCATCTAGCTGGAGTCCCCACGAGCAGTACTTC. Amino acid sequence: CASSSWSPHEQYF. The chain has TRBV12-5 and TRBJ2-7, with D possibly being TRBD2 (5 bases). Germline-derived CDR1 and CDR2 are LGHNT and FRNRAP. The CDR3 consists of 13 residues.

The chain carries TRBV20-1 and TRBJ2-7; 9 positions agree with TRBD1. Germline assignment: CDR1 DFQATT and CDR2 SNEGSKA (reference sequence). The ends lost 2 bases at V and 5 bases at J; junction bases unmatched: 7. CDR3 length: 14 residues. CDR3 loop: CSARNRDRANEQYF. The CDR3 DNA reads TGCAGTGCTAGAAACCGGGACAGGGCGAACGAGCAGTACTTC.

V gene TRBV20-1 combines with J gene TRBJ1-3, with D perhaps matching TRBD1 (6 bases). Germline V gene lookup returns CDR1 DFQATT and CDR2 SNEGSKA (reference sequence). The germline V and J ends were trimmed by 0 bases and 4 bases, with 16 bases remaining between them. There are 16 residues in the CDR3. The CDR3 bases are TGCAGTGCTAGAGACGCGACAGGAGGTGACGGAAACACCATATATTTT. This sequence encodes CSARDATGGDGNTIYF.

This clone was recorded a few times. The chain combines TRBV28 with TRBJ2-7; D is uncertain. This CDR3 contains 12 residues. In germline, CDR1 is MDHEN, CDR2 SYDVKM. The V and J ends lost 8 bases and 3 bases respectively, with 11 bases between them. The CDR3: CASDSSRYEQYF. CDR3 nucleotide sequence: TGTGCCAGCGACTCCTCCCGCTACGAGCAGTACTTC.

The sample holds many counts of this clone. V is TRBV12-3 or TRBV12-4 and J is TRBJ1-4; 7 positions agree with TRBD1. With V trimmed by 4 bases and J by 3 bases, 17 bases remained unmatched. The CDR3 has 19 amino acids. The CDR3 nucleotides read TGTGCCAGCAGTTCCCCCACAGGGGTAATATCCTCGGCTAATGAAAAACTGTTTTTT. This translates into CASSSPTGVISSANEKLFF.

CDR3 protein: CASNAGTTAKNIQYF. CDR3 in DNA: TGTGCCAGCAATGCCGGAACCACCGCCAAAAACATTCAGTACTTC. The V and J genes are TRBV28 and TRBJ2-4, with D uncertain. Germline V gene data show CDR1 as MDHEN and CDR2 as SYDVKM. The germline V and J ends were trimmed by 7 bases and 1 base, with 14 bases remaining between them. There are 15 residues in the CDR3.

This chain joins TRBV2 and TRBJ2-7; 8 nucleotides agree with TRBD1. In germline, CDR1 is SNHLY, CDR2 FYNNEI. CDR3 length: 14 amino acids. Trimming cost V 8 bases and J 6 bases; bases outside gene matches: 12. CDR3 bases: TGTGCCAGCCTTTCAGGGGGCGCAATGGGCGAGCAGTACTTC. Its translation is CASLSGGAMGEQYF.

This clone came up many times. The chain links TRBV19 to TRBJ2-1; 7 positions match TRBD2. The trim removed 4 bases at V and 4 bases at J, leaving 1 base unmatched. The germline V gene has CDR1 LNHDA and CDR2 SQIVND (reference sequence). The CDR3 sequence is 13 residues long. The DNA of the CDR3 is TGTGCCAGTAGTAGGCGGGAGTACAATGAGCAGTTCTTC. This encodes CASSRREYNEQFF.